This T cell receptor beta chain was profiled in a study of identifying expanded T cells in peripheral blood. Study-level points and caveats: Approximately two-week clone count variance significantly increased as total template count grew. About 1.3 clones differed between technical replicates, versus about 16 and 19 over time.

The method was immunoSEQ multiplex PCR; TCRdb's version includes in-frame clones alone and lacks a portion of them. The table has roughly 120,000 clones, about nine tenths seen once. V dropped 6 bases and J dropped 1; count of bases not matched to a gene: 2. The V gene's germline CDR1 is SGHTA and CDR2 FQGNSA. The CDR3 runs to 14 residues. About this clone: The antigen is undetermined.

No infections or other immune events were documented during collection. The chain links TRBV7-2 to TRBJ2-5, with 10 bases matching TRBD2. This TCR was recovered from a person between 18 and 75 years old in good health. Sequenced sample: blood. For the CDR3, the DNA is TGTGCCAGCAGTACTAGCGGGGCCCAAGAGACCCAGTACTTC. Translated: CASSTSGAQETQYF.